These T cell receptor beta chains were read from a single sample in a study of PD-1 blockade in classical Hodgkin lymphoma. Measured with immunoSEQ multiplex PCR; TCRdb has only the in-frame clones, and not every one. The sample contains 90,000 to 140,000 clones, approximately 90% of which appear only once. The sequencing here drew on peripheral blood mononuclear cells (PBMCs), taken before the fourth cycle of nivolumab. These receptors were collected from a human donor with classical Hodgkin lymphoma. The CDR3 runs from the conserved cysteine through the conserved F or W. A D gene is named only where the DNA matches it firmly. Expanded clones get a size class; other rows say once, few or many, or leave the size out.

cdr3_aa cdr3_nt j_call d_call v_call clone_size
CASSQDPTTVTLTNEKLFF TGTGCCAGCAGCCAAGATCCGACAACCGTAACCTTAACTAATGAAAAACTGTTTTTT TRBJ1-4 NA TRBV4-2 NA
CAIRATNYGYTF TGTGCCATCAGGGCAACTAACTATGGCTACACCTTC TRBJ1-2 NA TRBV10-3 once
CASSKPGTHKIYGYTF TGTGCCAGCAGTAAGCCCGGGACCCATAAGATCTATGGCTACACCTTC TRBJ1-2 NA TRBV28 NA
CASSETPSGRTDTQYF TGTGCCAGCAGTGAAACGCCAAGCGGGAGAACAGATACGCAGTATTTT TRBJ2-3 TRBD2 TRBV6-1 NA
CASSESKGKPQHF TGCGCCAGCAGTGAGTCGAAAGGGAAGCCCCAGCATTTT TRBJ1-5 NA TRBV10-1 NA
CASSLAVGGYTF TGTGCCAGCAGCTTAGCGGTTGGTGGCTACACCTTC TRBJ1-2 NA TRBV7-2 NA
CASSRGRTSVGGTQYF TGTGCCAGCAGCCGAGGTAGGACGTCTGTCGGGGGTACGCAGTATTTT TRBJ2-3 NA TRBV27 NA
CASSQDGGPTDTQYF TGCGCCAGCAGCCAAGATGGCGGACCCACAGATACGCAGTATTTT TRBJ2-3 NA TRBV4-1 NA
CATSRVAGEKEQYF TGTGCCACCAGCAGAGTGGCGGGAGAGAAAGAGCAGTACTTC TRBJ2-7 TRBD2 TRBV15 few
CASSLDRVMNTEAFF TGTGCCAGCAGCTTGGACAGAGTCATGAACACTGAAGCTTTCTTT TRBJ1-1 NA TRBV5-6 NA
CAWSESWEYGYTF TGTGCCTGGAGTGAGTCGTGGGAGTATGGCTACACCTTC TRBJ1-2 NA TRBV30 NA
CASSLTDYGYTF TGTGCCAGCTCACTGACTGACTATGGCTACACCTTC TRBJ1-2 NA TRBV18 NA
CASSLDRVTSKLFF TGTGCCAGCAGTCTCGACAGGGTAACTTCGAAACTGTTTTTT TRBJ1-4 TRBD1 TRBV28 few
CASSPGLAEQETQYF TGTGCCAGCAGCCCGGGACTAGCGGAACAAGAGACCCAGTACTTC TRBJ2-5 TRBD2 TRBV13 NA
CAWRAGTNYGYTF TGTGCCTGGAGGGCAGGGACTAACTATGGCTACACCTTC TRBJ1-2 NA TRBV30 NA
CASSTGQGSSGNTIYF TGCGCCAGCAGCACCGGACAGGGAAGCTCTGGAAACACCATATATTTT TRBJ1-3 TRBD1 TRBV5-1 NA
CASSLLSNQPQHF TGTGCCAGCAGCTTGCTTAGCAATCAGCCCCAGCATTTT TRBJ1-5 NA TRBV5-5 NA
CASSQANEQFF TGTGCCAGCAGTCAGGCCAATGAGCAGTTCTTC TRBJ2-1 NA TRBV6-1 NA
CSAWRETQYF TGCAGTGCCTGGAGAGAGACCCAGTACTTC TRBJ2-5 NA TRBV20-1 NA
CSGYQNYGYTF TGCAGTGGATATCAGAACTATGGCTACACCTTC TRBJ1-2 NA TRBV20-1 NA
CASSLASGYEQYF TGTGCCAGCAGCTTGGCAAGCGGATACGAGCAGTACTTC TRBJ2-7 NA TRBV5-6 NA
CASSFYLFHIAGSSYEQYF TGTGCCAGCAGCTTTTACCTCTTTCATATAGCGGGATCGTCCTACGAGCAGTACTTC TRBJ2-7 TRBD2 TRBV7-2 NA
CASRPGLAASYEQYF TGTGCCAGCAGACCGGGACTAGCGGCATCCTACGAGCAGTACTTC TRBJ2-7 TRBD2 TRBV6-5 NA
CASSLTGGNYEQYF TGTGCCAGCAGCTTAACAGGGGGCAACTACGAGCAGTACTTC TRBJ2-7 TRBD1 TRBV5-4 NA
CASSIGGRSSYNEQFF TGTGCCAGTAGTATCGGAGGGAGGAGCTCCTACAATGAGCAGTTCTTC TRBJ2-1 NA TRBV19 NA
CAISGQGRRNTIYF TGTGCCATCAGCGGACAGGGACGTCGAAACACCATATATTTT TRBJ1-3 TRBD1 TRBV10-3 NA
CAISERDYEQYF TGTGCCATCAGTGAGCGGGACTACGAGCAGTACTTC TRBJ2-7 NA TRBV10-3 NA
CASMSSGRRSGELFF TGTGCCAGTATGTCGAGCGGGAGACGGTCCGGGGAGCTGTTTTTT TRBJ2-2 TRBD2 TRBV19 NA
CASSYLGPANNEQFF TGTGCCAGCAGCTACCTGGGCCCCGCTAACAATGAGCAGTTCTTC TRBJ2-1 NA TRBV6-5 NA
CASSRRAGTYEQYF TGCGCCAGCAGCCGGAGGGCGGGAACCTACGAGCAGTACTTC TRBJ2-7 NA TRBV4-3 NA
CASSLTGDLATNEKLFF TGTGCCAGCAGCTTGACAGGCGATCTCGCAACTAATGAAAAACTGTTTTTT TRBJ1-4 NA TRBV5-6 NA
CASKEITGGYNEQFF TGCGCCAGCAAGGAGATCACGGGTGGGTACAATGAGCAGTTCTTC TRBJ2-1 NA TRBV5-1 NA
CASSKTEFGDTQYF TGTGCCAGCAGTAAAACAGAGTTCGGAGATACGCAGTATTTT TRBJ2-3 NA TRBV6-1 once
CASSSRDRASGANVLTF TGTGCCAGCAGCTCTCGGGACCGCGCCTCTGGGGCCAACGTCCTGACTTTC TRBJ2-6 NA TRBV7-9 NA
CASSPLGGVNTEAFF TGCGCCAGCAGTCCTCTGGGGGGCGTGAACACTGAAGCTTTCTTT TRBJ1-1 NA TRBV4-1 NA
CASSDYPAVISYEQYF TGTGCCAGCAGTGACTACCCTGCAGTTATCTCCTACGAGCAGTACTTC TRBJ2-7 NA TRBV2 NA
CASESQMNTEAFF TGTGCCAGCGAATCACAGATGAACACTGAAGCTTTCTTT TRBJ1-1 NA TRBV6-1 NA
CASSAGVQGAYGNTIYF TGTGCCAGCAGCGCGGGGGTACAGGGGGCGTATGGAAACACCATATATTTT TRBJ1-3 TRBD1 TRBV7-8 NA
CASSLTRTSQYEQYF TGCGCCAGCAGCCTTACCCGGACTAGCCAATACGAGCAGTACTTC TRBJ2-7 TRBD2 TRBV4-1 NA
CASSSGGGPDTQYF TGTGCCAGCAGCTCAGGGGGTGGTCCAGATACGCAGTATTTT TRBJ2-3 TRBD1 TRBV6-1 NA
CASSPQGGNTIYF TGTGCTAGCAGCCCCCAAGGAGGAAACACCATATATTTT TRBJ1-3 NA TRBV7-7 NA
CASCKGFREYEQYF TGTGCCAGCTGTAAGGGGTTTAGGGAGTACGAGCAGTACTTC TRBJ2-7 NA TRBV7-9 NA
CASSAGAGANVLTF TGTGCCAGCAGTGCAGGGGCTGGGGCCAACGTCCTGACTTTC TRBJ2-6 NA TRBV6-1 NA
CAWNRGQGIEGEQYF TGTGCCTGGAATCGAGGACAGGGAATAGAGGGTGAGCAGTACTTC TRBJ2-7 TRBD1 TRBV30 once
CASSRVGGTEAFF TGTGCCAGCAGTCGCGTAGGGGGGACTGAAGCTTTCTTT TRBJ1-1 NA TRBV6-6 NA
CASSFGGRGRTGELFF TGTGCCAGCAGCTTTGGCGGCAGGGGTCGGACCGGGGAGCTGTTTTTT TRBJ2-2 NA TRBV7-9 NA
CASSEGRTYGYTF TGCGCCAGCAGTGAGGGCAGGACCTATGGCTACACCTTC TRBJ1-2 NA TRBV10-1 NA
CASRSSTSGIVNEQFF TGTGCCAGCCGAAGCTCGACTAGCGGGATCGTCAATGAGCAGTTCTTC TRBJ2-1 TRBD2 TRBV27 NA
CASNLPLREGPGELFF TGTGCCAGTAATCTCCCCTTGCGGGAGGGCCCCGGGGAGCTGTTTTTT TRBJ2-2 TRBD2 TRBV19 once
CASSQDEGRSSYEQYF TGCGCCAGCAGCCAAGATGAGGGCAGGAGCTCCTACGAGCAGTACTTC TRBJ2-7 NA TRBV4-3 NA
CSVAGRDSSEQYF TGCAGCGTAGCGGGAAGGGACTCCTCGGAGCAGTACTTC TRBJ2-5 TRBD2 TRBV29-1 once
CASIGQGAEGYTF TGTGCCAGCATCGGGCAGGGGGCCGAAGGCTACACCTTC TRBJ1-2 TRBD1 TRBV2 few
CAISPSTQGGVKKLFF TGTGCCATCAGCCCCTCGACACAGGGGGGGGTGAAGAAACTGTTTTTT TRBJ1-4 TRBD1 TRBV10-3 NA
CASSLLWTSGGLGTGELFF TGCGCCAGCAGTCTCCTCTGGACTAGCGGAGGCCTAGGCACCGGGGAGCTGTTTTTT TRBJ2-2 TRBD2 TRBV23-1 once